This T cell receptor (beta chain) came from a study of CD8+CD57+ T cells in acquired aplastic anemia. Whole-study findings and limits: A significant difference in CD8+ Simpson's diversity between patients and controls was not found.

V lost 3 bases to trimming and J lost 7 bases, with 14 bases between them. The CDR3 has 14 amino acids. Germline V gene sequence: CDR1 LNHDA, CDR2 SQIVND (reference sequence). The TCR beta profiling, which covered VDJ combination and CDR3 sequence, was carried out using genomic DNA as the template. TCRdb re-derived calls from the reads in MiXCR, one entry per CDR3 protein. Seen here are fewer than 250,000 distinct CDR3 sequences, less than 70% observed once, and the top ten hold roughly 15%. This clonotype was observed many times. The antigen remains unidentified. The rearrangement joins TRBV19 to TRBJ2-3; D not certain. Specimen: sorted CD4+, CD8+, or CD8+CD57+ T cells (not recorded which) from PBMCs. This clonotype was obtained from a human donor in good health, serving as a control. DNA of the CDR3: TGTGCCAGTAGTATCCCGGACCCTCGAAATACGCAGTATTTT. Protein sequence: CASSIPDPRNTQYF.